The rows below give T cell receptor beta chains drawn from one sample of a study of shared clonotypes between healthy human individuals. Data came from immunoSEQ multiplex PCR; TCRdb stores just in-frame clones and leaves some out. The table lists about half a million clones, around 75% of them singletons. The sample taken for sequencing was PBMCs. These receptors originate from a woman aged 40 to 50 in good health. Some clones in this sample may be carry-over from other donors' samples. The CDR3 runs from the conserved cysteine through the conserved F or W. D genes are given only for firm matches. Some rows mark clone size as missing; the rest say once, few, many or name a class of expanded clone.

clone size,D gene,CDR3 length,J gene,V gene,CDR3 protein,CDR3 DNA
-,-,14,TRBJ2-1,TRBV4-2,CASSQRQLRDEQFF,TGTGCCAGCAGCCAACGACAACTTCGGGATGAGCAGTTCTTC
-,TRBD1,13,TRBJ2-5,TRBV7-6,CASSEDRGQTQYF,TGTGCCAGCAGCGAAGACAGGGGGCAGACCCAGTACTTC
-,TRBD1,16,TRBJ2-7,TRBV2,CASSGPPGQGAREQYF,TGTGCCAGCAGTGGACCTCCGGGACAGGGGGCGCGGGAGCAGTACTTC
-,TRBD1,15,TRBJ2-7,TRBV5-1,CASSETGLRSYEQYF,TGCGCCAGCAGCGAGACAGGGCTTCGCTCCTACGAGCAGTACTTC
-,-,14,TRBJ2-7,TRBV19,CASSEPDRTYEQYF,TGTGCCAGTAGTGAACCGGACAGAACCTACGAGCAGTACTTC
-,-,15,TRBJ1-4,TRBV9,CASSVAPAVNEKLFF,TGTGCCAGCAGCGTAGCTCCGGCCGTTAATGAAAAACTGTTTTTT
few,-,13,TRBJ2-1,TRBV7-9,CASSLVLGAEQFF,TGTGCCAGCAGCTTAGTCCTGGGGGCTGAGCAGTTCTTC
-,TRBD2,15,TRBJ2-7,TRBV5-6,CASSHLLAGHYEQYF,TGTGCCAGCAGCCACCTTTTAGCGGGTCACTACGAGCAGTACTTC
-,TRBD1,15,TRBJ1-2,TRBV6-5,CAGSPTRQGGYGYTF,TGTGCCGGCAGCCCGACCAGACAGGGAGGTTATGGCTACACCTTC
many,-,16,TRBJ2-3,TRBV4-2,CASSQDVGSHTDTQYF,TGTGCCAGCAGCCAAGATGTGGGGAGCCACACAGATACGCAGTATTTT
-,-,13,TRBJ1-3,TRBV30,CAWNWGGGNTIYF,TGTGCCTGGAACTGGGGGGGAGGAAACACCATATATTTT
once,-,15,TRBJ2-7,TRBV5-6,CASSSPGPTPYEQYF,TGTGCCAGCAGCTCACCGGGCCCTACTCCCTACGAGCAGTACTTC
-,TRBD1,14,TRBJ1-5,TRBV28,CASRRDSSNQPQHF,TGTGCCAGCAGGCGGGACAGCAGCAATCAGCCCCAGCATTTT
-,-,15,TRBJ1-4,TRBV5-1,CASSLDGSFDEKLFF,TGCGCCAGCAGCTTGGATGGATCCTTCGATGAAAAACTGTTTTTT
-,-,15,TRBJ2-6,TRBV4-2,CASSQESSGANVLTF,TGTGCCAGCAGCCAGGAAAGCTCTGGGGCCAACGTCCTGACTTTC
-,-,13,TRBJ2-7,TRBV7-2,CASSLDYSYEQYF,TGTGCCAGCAGCTTAGACTACTCCTACGAGCAGTACTTC
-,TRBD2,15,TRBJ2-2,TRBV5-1,CASRQAGANTGELFF,TGCGCCAGCAGACAAGCGGGAGCTAACACCGGGGAGCTGTTTTTT
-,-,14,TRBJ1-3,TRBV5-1,CASSLTASGNTIYF,TGCGCCAGCAGCTTGACAGCCTCTGGAAACACCATATATTTT
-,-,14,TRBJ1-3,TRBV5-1,CASSLLGEGNTIYF,TGCGCCAGCAGCTTGTTAGGGGAAGGAAACACCATATATTTT
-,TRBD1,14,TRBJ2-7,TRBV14,CASSPWDRTYEQYF,TGTGCCAGCAGCCCATGGGACAGGACCTACGAGCAGTACTTC